The text below deals with one T cell receptor beta chain. Its antigen is still unknown. These data originate in a study of CD8+CD57+ T cells in acquired aplastic anemia. Study-level information: An average of approximately 3.4 ug of DNA was obtained from sorted CD4+ and CD8+ cells. Whole-study findings and limits: Patients had twenty-nine CD8+ CDR3 sequences in common with controls (the shared set). A significant difference in CD8+ Simpson's diversity between patients and controls was not found.

Patients chosen for sequencing had shown CD8+CD57+ cell expansion by flow cytometry. Acquired aplastic anemia of severe grade affected all patients. Germline trimming cut 3 bases from V and 6 bases from J; bases unmatched to any gene: 4. The CDR3 has 15 residues. CDR1 is LNHDA, CDR2 SQIVND, per germline (reference sequence). Genomic DNA templated the TCR beta VDJ and CDR3 profiling. Each CDR3 protein gets one entry after TCRdb re-called the reads with MiXCR. The table lists 180,000 or so distinct CDR3 sequences, 48% of them singletons. Sequenced: sorted CD4+, CD8+, or CD8+CD57+ T cells (not recorded which) from PBMCs. The receptor was isolated from a human donor with aplastic anemia. The rearrangement joins TRBV19 to TRBJ2-1; 11 nucleotides align to TRBD1. The CDR3 coding sequence is TGTGCCAGTAGTATGGGGACAGGGGGAGGCAATGAGCAGTTCTTC. Its translation: CASSMGTGGGNEQFF.